What follows are 20 T cell receptor beta chains derived from one specimen sequenced in a study of cytotoxic CD8 clonotypes in ibrutinib-treated CLL (dated by TCRdb to about 2021). The sample's time point label, decoded: approximately 11 months on ibrutinib. Libraries came from the immunoSEQ multiplex PCR assay. TCRdb mirrors the immuneACCESS table, restricted to in-frame sequences. Some clones are absent from its copies; in checked studies, under half trace to an unresolved V gene, and the reason for the others is unknown. This sample gives about 140,000 clones in total; approximately 80% of them show up just once. The ten largest clones add up to approximately 30% of the sample. The input for sequencing was PBMCs, taken after 12 months of ibrutinib treatment. Receptors were obtained from a human donor with chronic lymphocytic leukemia.

The table lists this clone with a few counts. This rearrangement joins TRBV7-8 to TRBJ2-1, with D possibly being TRBD2 (5 bases). The CDR3 extends over 18 amino acids. Germline V CDR1 and CDR2: SGHVS, FQNEAQ. V was clipped by 2 bases and J by 0 bases, with 17 bases between them. The DNA of the CDR3 is TGTGCCAGCAGCTTATCGTTTGGATCGGGGAGCTCCTACAATGAGCAGTTCTTC. It specifies CASSLSFGSGSSYNEQFF.

This chain links TRBV7-9 with TRBJ2-2; 11 nucleotides align to TRBD2. Unmatched junction bases numbered 6, after V lost 4 bases and J lost 5 bases. Germline V gene sequence: CDR1 SEHNR, CDR2 FQNEAQ (reference sequence). The CDR3 extends over 16 amino acids. The CDR3 sequence is CASSSPGLAATGELFF. CDR3 in DNA: TGTGCCAGCAGCTCGCCGGGACTAGCGGCTACCGGGGAGCTGTTTTTT.

The table lists this clone with a count of one. V usage is TRBV10-3 and J usage is TRBJ2-3, with D tentatively TRBD2 (6 bases). Germline loops: CDR1 ENHRY, CDR2 SYGVKD. Trimming took off 2 bases at V and 4 bases at J, with 10 bases between the two ends. This CDR3 comprises 14 residues. CDR3 amino acids: CAISEREFADTQYF. The CDR3 nucleotides read TGTGCCATCAGTGAGCGGGAGTTCGCAGATACGCAGTATTTT.

The chain links TRBV19 to TRBJ2-7; D unresolved. The germline V gene has CDR1 LNHDA and CDR2 SQIVND (reference sequence). The CDR3 loop spans 16 amino acids. The ends were cut back, 4 bases at V and 0 bases at J, with 16 bases in the middle. CDR3 residues: CASSRLGVSGSYEQYF. The CDR3, as DNA: TGTGCCAGTAGTAGGCTCGGCGTGTCGGGCTCCTACGAGCAGTACTTC.

V is TRBV28 and J is TRBJ1-2, with a weak D call TRBD1 (5 bases). The CDR3 extends over 12 amino acids. V lost 5 bases, J lost 3 bases, and 7 bases lay in between. Germline assignment: CDR1 MDHEN and CDR2 SYDVKM. Here the CDR3 reads CASSTGDYGYTF. The CDR3 DNA follows: TGTGCCAGCAGTACAGGCGACTATGGCTACACCTTC.

This clone was observed a few times. This chain uses TRBV2 with TRBJ2-5; 8 bases agree with TRBD1. This CDR3 spans 13 amino acids. With 7 bases clipped from V and 1 base from J, the junction kept 2 bases outside the gene matches. Germline V gene data show CDR1 as SNHLY and CDR2 as FYNNEI. CDR3 in DNA: TGTGCCAGCACAGGACAGGGCCAAGAGACCCAGTACTTC. It codes for CASTGQGQETQYF.

The chain employs TRBV7-2 and TRBJ1-5; D uncertain. The germline V gene has CDR1 SGHTA and CDR2 FQGNSA. V lost 3 bases to trimming and J lost 3 bases, with 9 bases between them. The CDR3 consists of 14 residues. The CDR3 region has the DNA TGTGCCAGCAGCTTGAACGGGGACAATCAGCCCCAGCATTTT. Translating gives CASSLNGDNQPQHF.

The CDR3 loop reads CASSPSITSGQSYEAVYEQYF. CDR3 bases: TGCGCCAGCAGCCCCTCCATAACTAGCGGACAATCCTATGAGGCTGTCTACGAGCAGTACTTC. The chain is built from TRBV5-1 and TRBJ2-7; 8 bases fit TRBD2. The CDR3 is 21 residues long. V shed 4 bases and J 3 bases; nucleotides not matched to a gene: 27. Germline-derived CDR1 and CDR2 are SGHRS and YFSETQ.

The chain links TRBV5-5 to TRBJ1-1; perhaps TRBD1 as D (5 bases). V was trimmed by 2 bases and J by 3 bases, leaving 8 bases between them. CDR3 length equals 13 residues. Germline V CDR1 and CDR2: SGHKS, YYEKEE (reference sequence). The CDR3 DNA is TGTGCCAGCAGCTTATGGGGCTACACTGAAGCTTTCTTT. Protein product: CASSLWGYTEAFF.

DNA of the CDR3: TGTGCCAGCAGCTTATTTGGATTCCCGACAGGGGCAGATACGCAGTATTTT. It codes for CASSLFGFPTGADTQYF. The chain has TRBV11-2 and TRBJ2-3; 8 bases are a match to TRBD1. Unmatched junction bases numbered 11, after V lost 2 bases and J lost 4 bases. CDR1 and CDR2 from the germline V gene are SGHAT and FQNNGV. The CDR3 runs to 17 residues.

The chain uses TRBV7-2 and TRBJ1-2; D is perhaps TRBD1 (6 bases). This CDR3 region has 16 residues. V lost 4 bases, J lost 5 bases, and 20 bases lay in between. CDR1 is SGHTA and CDR2 is FQGNSA in the germline V gene. This CDR3 reads CASSSLTGVRWYGYTF. The CDR3 nucleotides read TGTGCCAGCAGCTCCTTGACAGGAGTAAGGTGGTATGGCTACACCTTC.

The gene calls are TRBV1 and TRBJ2-3; the table calls TRBD2, which could not be checked here. TRBV1 is a pseudogene segment. The CDR3 has 16 amino acids. CDR3 sequence: CTSSSPCAGYTDTQYF. DNA of the CDR3: TGCACCAGCAGCTCCCCATGCGCGGGATACACAGATACGCAGTATTTT.

This rearrangement joins TRBV5-1 to TRBJ1-1; D is unclear. The CDR3 contains 11 residues. Deletions cut 5 bases from V and 8 bases from J, with 10 bases between. In germline, CDR1 is SGHRS, CDR2 YFSETQ. The CDR3 sequence: CASRRAEEAFF. Written as DNA, the CDR3 is TGCGCCAGCAGAAGAGCAGAAGAAGCTTTCTTT.

The chain links TRBV5-6 to TRBJ1-5, with a weak D call TRBD1 (6 bases). CDR3 size: 16 residues. Germline V lookup: CDR1 SGHDT, CDR2 YYEEEE. Trimming took 3 bases from V and 7 from J, leaving 20 bases between them. CDR3 loop: CASSWFGGGQWQPQHF. The CDR3 DNA sequence: TGTGCCAGCAGCTGGTTCGGGGGAGGACAGTGGCAGCCCCAGCATTTT.

The V and J genes are TRBV7-8 and TRBJ2-2; 8 nucleotides agree with TRBD1. The CDR3 is made up of 19 amino acids. J lost 4 bases, V lost 1 base, and 14 bases had no gene match. Per germline, CDR1 SGHVS and CDR2 FQNEAQ. CDR3 sequence: CASSLVFNRGARITGELFF. The CDR3 nucleotides read TGTGCCAGCAGCTTAGTCTTCAACAGGGGGGCGAGAATCACCGGGGAGCTGTTTTTT. Using reference TRBV7-8 and TRBJ2-2 for the parts outside the CDR3, the full variable domain is GAGVSQSPRYKVAKRGQDVALRCDPISGHVSLFWYQQALGQGPEFLTYFQNEAQLDKSGLPSDRFFAERPEGSVSTLKIQRTQQEDSAVYLCASSLVFNRGARITGELFFGEGSRLTVL.

In this sample, this clone turned up a few times. This rearrangement joins TRBV4-1 to TRBJ2-7; 11 nucleotides agree with TRBD2. CDR3 size: 14 residues. Germline V gene sequence: CDR1 MGHRA, CDR2 YSYEKL. J was trimmed by 12 bases and V by 4 bases; bases with no gene match: 11. In nucleotides, the CDR3 is TGCGCCAGCAGCCCACTAGCGGGAGCCCCCCTCACGTACTTC. It codes for CASSPLAGAPLTYF.

This sequence joins TRBV6-5 and TRBJ1-6, with D tentatively TRBD1 (6 bases). V was trimmed by 5 bases and J by 10 bases, leaving 12 bases between them. The CDR3 loop spans 13 amino acids. Germline assignment: CDR1 MNHEY and CDR2 SVGAGI. CDR3: CASSMGHVSPLHF. CDR3 DNA sequence: TGTGCCAGCAGTATGGGACACGTCTCACCCCTCCACTTT.

This chain uses TRBV7-3 with TRBJ2-3; TRBD2 matches at 10 bases. CDR1 is SGHTA, CDR2 FQGTGA, per germline. V lost 4 bases, J lost 6 bases, and 7 bases stayed unmatched. This CDR3 spans 15 amino acids. This CDR3 is CASSSYSGRWDTQYF. The CDR3 DNA is TGTGCCAGCAGCTCCTATAGCGGGAGGTGGGATACGCAGTATTTT.

The rearrangement joins TRBV15 to TRBJ1-2, with a tentative D call TRBD1 (5 bases). Germline loops: CDR1 LNHNV, CDR2 YYDKDF (reference sequence). CDR3 length: 14 residues. V shed 3 bases and J shed 8 bases, with 16 bases lying between them. The CDR3 spells CATSREGTPQGYTF. Written as DNA, the CDR3 is TGTGCCACCAGCAGGGAAGGGACGCCTCAAGGCTACACCTTC.

With respect to this clone: Additional DNA sequences in this sample encode the identical CDR3. The chain joins TRBV7-2 to TRBJ1-5; the D gene is possibly TRBD1 (5 bases). Germline-derived CDR1 and CDR2 are SGHTA and FQGNSA. The CDR3 length is 15 residues. Trimming left V 5 bases short and J 3 bases short, with 14 bases between. The CDR3 nucleotides read TGTGCCAGCAGCCGGATGGGGGTATCCAATCAGCCCCAGCATTTT. Amino acid sequence: CASSRMGVSNQPQHF.